The clone carrying this TCR beta chain came up once. Antigen: not known. This entry belongs to a study of T cells in Graves' hyperthyroidism and ophthalmopathy. Overall study findings and caveats: In the analysis, a 13 V-J model separated ophthalmopathy from stable hyperthyroidism. Most expanded thyroid clonotypes above 0.001 also appeared in blood.

The investigators amplified TCR beta CDR3 regions from RNA transcripts. HTBI primers were used for first-round RT-PCR of the TCR CDR3. TCRdb itself ran the multiplex PCR reads through MiXCR, one entry per CDR3 protein. The data show a few hundred thousand distinct CDR3 sequences, less than 25% seen once. The junction had 4 bases not matched to a gene; V was cut back by 2 bases and J by 3 bases. Germline lookup yields CDR1 MNHEY and CDR2 SVGEGT. This CDR3 spans 14 amino acids. When ophthalmopathy did not progress within 18 months, Graves' hyperthyroidism was considered stable. The material sequenced was blood. This receptor was identified in a man between 18 and 29 years old with Graves' hyperthyroidism. The chain employs TRBV6-2 or TRBV6-3 and TRBJ2-7; 7 bases fit TRBD2. CDR3 DNA: TGTGCCAGCAGTTACGTCAGCGGGATCTACGAGCAGTACTTC. Amino acid sequence: CASSYVSGIYEQYF.